Below, 24 T cell receptor beta chains from the same sample are listed, as sequenced in a study of neurological immune-mediated disorders. TCRdb re-analysed the 5' RACE reads in MiXCR, keeping a single row per CDR3 protein. This table holds under 40,000 distinct CDR3 sequences, approximately 7.2% found once. Sequencing was carried out using CD4+ T cells from blood. Receptor source: a man over 45 in good health.

This clonotype appeared many times. DNA for the CDR3: TGTGCCAGCAGTTACCAATTCGAAAAAGGAGAGACCCAGTACTTC. It codes for CASSYQFEKGETQYF. The chain couples TRBV6-5 to TRBJ2-5; D is uncertain. V was trimmed by 2 bases and J by 4 bases, leaving 14 bases between them. Germline V lookup: CDR1 MNHEY, CDR2 SVGAGI. The CDR3 has 15 amino acids.

This clonotype was counted at least ten times. The chain links TRBV5-1 to TRBJ1-2; 7 bases fit TRBD1. CDR1 and CDR2 from the germline V gene are SGHRS and YFSETQ. Germline trimming cut 4 bases from V and 4 bases from J; bases unmatched to any gene: 7. The CDR3 is 14 amino acids. CDR3 in DNA: TGCGCCAGCAGCGTCCGACAGGGCGGCTATGGCTACACCTTC. This translates into CASSVRQGGYGYTF.

This clonotype was observed at least ten times. The V call is TRBV12-3 or TRBV12-4, the J call TRBJ1-1; no clear D. The CDR3 loop spans 11 amino acids. The V end was cut by 2 bases, the J end by 5 bases, with 3 bases between. The CDR3 loop reads CASSLRTEAFF. For the CDR3, the DNA is TGTGCCAGCAGTTTAAGAACTGAAGCTTTCTTT.

This clonotype came up once. A much larger clone differs by one base, so this may be a read error. The V and J genes are TRBV18 and TRBJ1-1, with 9 bases that match TRBD1. The CDR3 is made up of 13 amino acids. Germline lookup yields CDR1 KGHSH and CDR2 LQKENI. CDR3 sequence reads: CTSSTDRGTEAFF. CDR3 DNA: TGTACCAGCTCAACAGACAGGGGGACTGAAGCTTTCTTT.

This clonotype was counted ten times or more. This sequence joins TRBV4-3 and TRBJ2-7, with 7 positions matching TRBD1. The trim removed 0 bases at V and 6 bases at J, leaving 8 bases unmatched. CDR3 size: 15 residues. Germline V gene data show CDR1 as LGHNA and CDR2 as YSLEER. CDR3 nucleotides: TGCGCCAGCAGCCAAGATTCCGGCAGGGGGATCGAGCAGTACTTC. It translates to CASSQDSGRGIEQYF.

Only a few counts were recorded for this clonotype. This chain connects TRBV5-6 to TRBJ1-4; tentatively, D is TRBD1 (5 bases). The V gene lost 1 base and the J gene lost 17 bases, with 15 bases spanning the gap. Germline V gene data show CDR1 as SGHDT and CDR2 as YYEEEE. CDR3 length: 12 amino acids. CDR3 amino acids: CASSLSRGPFFF. Here the CDR3 DNA reads TGTGCCAGCAGCTTGTCAAGGGGTCCCTTTTTTTTT.

Ten or more counts support this clonotype. CDR3 amino acids: CASSFSGAEGTQYF. In DNA form, the CDR3 reads TGTGCCAGCAGTTTCTCGGGCGCCGAGGGGACCCAGTACTTC. The chain couples TRBV12-3 or TRBV12-4 to TRBJ2-5; perhaps TRBD2 as D (5 bases). The V and J ends lost 3 bases and 7 bases respectively, with 15 bases between them. The CDR3 sequence is 14 residues long.

This clonotype was detected many times. This chain uses TRBV12-3 or TRBV12-4 with TRBJ1-1, with TRBD1 identical over 7 bases. The CDR3 length is 14 residues. The ends lost 6 bases at V and 5 bases at J; junction bases unmatched: 9. This CDR3 reads CASRTLQGKTEAFF. CDR3 nucleotide sequence: TGTGCCAGCAGAACGCTACAGGGGAAAACTGAAGCTTTCTTT.

This clonotype was recorded at least ten times. V and J are TRBV30 and TRBJ2-3, with unresolved D. Trimming left V 0 bases short and J 0 bases short, with 7 bases between. Germline assignment: CDR1 GTSNPN and CDR2 SVGIG (reference sequence). The CDR3 extends over 14 amino acids. CDR3: CAWSVSGSTDTQYF. CDR3 DNA: TGTGCCTGGAGTGTTTCGGGTAGCACAGATACGCAGTATTTT.

This chain joins TRBV12-3 or TRBV12-4 and TRBJ2-2; D gene uncertain. V dropped 8 bases and J dropped 0 bases, with 10 bases sitting between them. The CDR3 covers 14 residues. The CDR3 protein is CASGTEANTGELFF. CDR3 sequence (DNA): TGTGCCAGCGGCACAGAAGCGAACACCGGGGAGCTGTTTTTT.

This clonotype showed up many times. V and J are TRBV5-1 and TRBJ2-4, with D perhaps matching TRBD1 (5 bases). Germline V lookup: CDR1 SGHRS, CDR2 YFSETQ. V shed 0 bases and J shed 1 base, with 17 bases lying between them. The length of the CDR3 is 18 residues. The CDR3: CASSLGLGQGSAKNIQYF. The CDR3 nucleotides are TGCGCCAGCAGCTTGGGTTTGGGGCAGGGATCTGCCAAAAACATTCAGTACTTC.

This clonotype was seen many times. DNA of the CDR3: TGTGCCACCAGTGACCCCGGACGGAATAACTATGGCTACACCTTC. Its protein product is CATSDPGRNNYGYTF. The gene calls are TRBV24-1 and TRBJ1-2, with D hard to call. The CDR3 has 15 residues. V was pared by 4 bases and J by 1 base, with 12 bases between. Per germline, CDR1 KGHDR and CDR2 SFDVKD.

V gene TRBV20-1 combines with J gene TRBJ2-7; 10 bases are a match to TRBD2. Germline trimming cut 3 bases from V and 4 bases from J; bases unmatched to any gene: 6. Germline V gives CDR1 DFQATT, CDR2 SNEGSKA (reference sequence). The CDR3 length is 14 residues. The CDR3 region has the DNA TGCAGTGCTAGGTTGCTAGCGGGAGAATACGAGCAGTACTTC. Its protein product is CSARLLAGEYEQYF.

This clonotype was recorded at least ten times. This chain uses TRBV4-1 with TRBJ1-5; 8 nucleotides align to TRBD1. Germline V lookup: CDR1 MGHRA, CDR2 YSYEKL. The junction had 5 bases not matched to a gene; V was cut back by 0 bases and J by 7 bases. This CDR3 spans 15 amino acids. In DNA, the CDR3 is TGCGCCAGCAGCCAAGAGGGACAGGCAGACCAGCCCCAGCATTTT. Translation gives CASSQEGQADQPQHF.

This clonotype was observed at least ten times. The chain carries TRBV5-1 and TRBJ2-2; TRBD1 matches 9 bases. The CDR3 is 16 amino acids. Germline CDR1 SGHRS, CDR2 YFSETQ. Trimming cost V 4 bases and J 0 bases; bases outside gene matches: 4. The CDR3 nucleotides read TGCGCCAGCAGCGCCCGGACAGGGGCGAACACCGGGGAGCTGTTTTTT. Translated: CASSARTGANTGELFF. Variable domain in full (rest from reference TRBV5-1 and TRBJ2-2): KAGVTQTPRYLIKTRGQQVTLSCSPISGHRSVSWYQQTPGQGLQFLFEYFSETQRNKGNFPGRFSGRQFSNSRSEMNVSTLELGDSALYLCASSARTGANTGELFFGEGSRLTVL.

This clonotype was counted ten times or more. The rearrangement links TRBV7-2 to TRBJ2-3; D ambiguous. This CDR3 is built from 13 residues. In germline, CDR1 is SGHTA, CDR2 FQGNSA. The ends were cut back, 2 bases at V and 0 bases at J, with 3 bases in the middle. The CDR3 here is CASSLPSTDTQYF. Written as DNA, the CDR3 is TGTGCCAGCAGCTTACCGAGCACAGATACGCAGTATTTT. Complete variable domain (other parts from reference TRBV7-2 and TRBJ2-3): GAGVSQSPSNKVTEKGKDVELRCDPISGHTALYWYRQSLGQGLEFLIYFQGNSAPDKSGLPSDRFSAERTGGSVSTLTIQRTQQEDSAVYLCASSLPSTDTQYFGPGTRLTVL.

This clonotype has a count of ten or more. The chain links TRBV29-1 to TRBJ2-3, with 9 bases fitting TRBD1. Germline trimming cut 7 bases from V and 1 base from J; bases unmatched to any gene: 9. Germline V lookup: CDR1 SQVTM, CDR2 ANQGSEA. This CDR3 has 15 residues. CDR3 sequence reads: CSAALRDRGTDTQYF. The CDR3 DNA reads TGCAGCGCTGCACTCCGGGACAGGGGCACAGATACGCAGTATTTT.

This clonotype came up a few times. This chain links TRBV29-1 with TRBJ2-5, with D maybe TRBD2 (6 bases). The germline V and J ends were trimmed by 5 bases and 6 bases, with 13 bases remaining between them. The germline V gene encodes CDR1 SQVTM and CDR2 ANQGSEA. This CDR3 has 12 residues. The CDR3 nucleotides are TGCAGCGTTTGGAGGGGCGAAAAGACCCAGTACTTC. Protein product: CSVWRGEKTQYF.

This clonotype was counted ten times or more. The chain is built from TRBV5-1 and TRBJ2-1; D remains ambiguous. Trimming left V 0 bases short and J 0 bases short, with 7 bases between. CDR1 SGHRS and CDR2 YFSETQ come from the germline V gene. This CDR3 spans 15 amino acids. DNA of the CDR3: TGCGCCAGCAGCTTGGATCGGGTCTCCTACAATGAGCAGTTCTTC. Translation gives CASSLDRVSYNEQFF.

Ten or more counts support this clonotype. The chain combines TRBV5-6 with TRBJ2-6, with no clear D. The V end was cut by 7 bases, the J end by 0 bases, with 14 bases between. This CDR3 comprises 16 residues. Germline V CDR1 and CDR2: SGHDT, YYEEEE. DNA for the CDR3: TGTGCCAGCGGAAACAGCTACCACTCTGGGGCCAACGTCCTGACTTTC. As protein: CASGNSYHSGANVLTF.

This clonotype appeared many times. The rearrangement uses TRBV4-3 and TRBJ2-3; TRBD2 matches at 7 bases. Losses at the gene ends were 4 bases for V and 2 bases for J; bases not matched to a gene: 9. The CDR3 length is 16 residues. Germline V gene data show CDR1 as LGHNA and CDR2 as YSLEER. CDR3 sequence reads: CASSLELARYTDTQYF. The CDR3 region has the DNA TGCGCCAGCAGCCTCGAACTAGCGAGATACACAGATACGCAGTATTTT.

This clonotype has at least ten counts. V and J are TRBV2 and TRBJ2-5, with D perhaps matching TRBD1 (6 bases). There are 15 residues in the CDR3. The germline V gene encodes CDR1 SNHLY and CDR2 FYNNEI. Trimming took off 7 bases at V and 10 bases at J, with 25 bases between the two ends. The chain's CDR3 is CASKGRGQPRSVQYF. The CDR3 DNA reads TGTGCCAGCAAAGGCAGGGGCCAACCAAGGAGTGTCCAGTACTTC.

This clonotype has a count of ten or more. The chain links TRBV3-1 to TRBJ1-5, with D unresolved. This CDR3 contains 13 residues. Trimming left V 0 bases short and J 6 bases short, with 6 bases between. Germline CDR1 LGHDT, CDR2 YNNKEL (reference sequence). The CDR3: CASSQDVVQPQHF. CDR3 nucleotides: TGTGCCAGCAGCCAAGATGTTGTTCAGCCCCAGCATTTT.

This clonotype showed up many times. The rearrangement uses TRBV7-2 and TRBJ2-1; tentative D call: TRBD2 (5 bases). CDR3 size: 11 residues. CDR1 is SGHTA, CDR2 FQGNSA, per germline. Trimming cost V 5 bases and J 7 bases, with 6 bases left between them. CDR3 bases: TGTGCCAGCAGCCGGGGTAATGAGCAGTTCTTC. As protein: CASSRGNEQFF.